Listed here are 8 T cell receptor beta chains from one sample, sequenced in a study of blood T cell repertoires in COVID-19. Assay used: immunoSEQ multiplex PCR; TCRdb lists only in-frame clones, some missing. The table includes roughly 130,000 clones, 60% to 85% detected once. The sample was peripheral blood. The receptors derive from a man in his forties or fifties with acute or convalescent COVID-19.

The V and J genes are TRBV2 and TRBJ1-4, with 7 positions matching TRBD1. V was clipped by 6 bases and J by 0 bases; unmatched bases: 4. CDR3 length: 15 amino acids. Per the germline V gene, CDR1 is SNHLY and CDR2 is FYNNEI. The CDR3 region is CASRRGLATNEKLFF. In nucleotides, the CDR3 is TGTGCCAGCAGGAGGGGGCTTGCAACTAATGAAAAACTGTTTTTT.

This chain's CDR3 is CASGQAGEKLFF. CDR3 sequence (DNA): TGTGCCAGCGGCCAGGCGGGGGAAAAACTGTTTTTT. The J gene is TRBJ1-4, the V gene TRBV6-5; no reliable D call. V lost 8 bases to trimming and J lost 8 bases, with 12 bases between them. The CDR3 is made up of 12 amino acids. The germline CDR1 and CDR2 sequences are MNHEY and SVGAGI.

This clone was found a few times. The chain employs TRBV11-2 and TRBJ2-2, with no clear D. This CDR3 has 13 amino acids. Germline CDR1 reads SGHAT; CDR2 reads FQNNGV. Trimming left V 4 bases short and J 8 bases short, with 11 bases between. CDR3 DNA sequence: TGTGCCAGCAGCTCCTCCACCACTGGGGAGCTGTTTTTT. Protein: CASSSSTTGELFF.

This clone was detected only once. V and J are TRBV11-2 and TRBJ2-2; TRBD2 might be the D (5 bases). Germline CDR1 SGHAT, CDR2 FQNNGV. V lost 4 bases, J lost 2 bases, and 8 bases lay in between. The CDR3 length is 14 residues. The CDR3 region has the DNA TGTGCCAGCAGCTCCACTAGAAACACCGGGGAGCTGTTTTTT. This encodes CASSSTRNTGELFF.

J is TRBJ1-1 and V is TRBV18; 8 nucleotides match TRBD1. The CDR3 is 14 residues long. CDR1 and CDR2 (germline): KGHSH, LQKENI. Trimming cost V 8 bases and J 1 base; bases outside gene matches: 6. CDR3 sequence reads: CASTLGQGNTEAFF. The CDR3 DNA is TGTGCCAGCACCCTTGGACAGGGGAACACTGAAGCTTTCTTT.

This chain links TRBV15 with TRBJ2-5; 12 positions agree with TRBD2. V shed 1 base, J shed 5 bases, and the junction held 2 bases outside the gene matches. CDR1 is LNHNV and CDR2 is YYDKDF in the germline V gene (reference sequence). The CDR3 sequence is 15 residues long. DNA of the CDR3: TGTGCCACCAGCAGAGCTAGCGGGGGGGATGAGACCCAGTACTTC. This codes for CATSRASGGDETQYF.

The chain is built from TRBV18 and TRBJ1-1, with 8 bases that match TRBD1. Germline trimming cut 3 bases from V and 4 bases from J; bases unmatched to any gene: 7. Germline-derived CDR1 and CDR2 are KGHSH and LQKENI. The CDR3 runs 15 residues. The CDR3 loop is CASSPWTGIATEAFF. In nucleotides, the CDR3 is TGTGCCAGCTCACCCTGGACAGGGATAGCCACTGAAGCTTTCTTT. The whole variable domain, filled in from reference TRBV18 and TRBJ1-1, reads NAGVMQNPRHLVRRRGQEARLRCSPMKGHSHVYWYRQLPEEGLKFMVYLQKENIIDESGMPKERFSAEFPKEGPSILRIQQVVRGDSAAYFCASSPWTGIATEAFFGQGTRLTVV.

The rearrangement uses TRBV19 and TRBJ2-3, with D uncertain. From germline, CDR1 is LNHDA and CDR2 SQIVND (reference sequence). V was shortened by 4 bases and J by 1 base, with 6 bases between the two germline ends. The CDR3 consists of 13 residues. The CDR3 reads CASSNRRTDTQYF. For the CDR3, the DNA is TGTGCCAGTAGTAACAGACGCACAGATACGCAGTATTTT.